The 10 T cell receptor beta chains below were found in one sample sequenced in a study of T cell responses to AZD1222 COVID-19 vaccine. Clones were read by immunoSEQ multiplex PCR, and TCRdb kept only the in-frame ones, dropping some. The data contain 120,000 or so clones, about nine tenths of them singletons. This specimen consisted of peripheral blood, obtained on day 0 of AZD1222 vaccination. These receptors came from an adult in good health.

The DNA of the CDR3 is TGTGCCAGCAGCCCCTGGAAAGGGGGGTTCGGTCAGCCCCAGCATTTT. Translated, it gives CASSPWKGGFGQPQHF. This chain connects TRBV3-1 (or the pseudogene TRBV3-2) to TRBJ1-5; D may be TRBD1 (6 bases). CDR1 is LGHDT, CDR2 YNNKEL, per germline (reference sequence). The CDR3 has 16 amino acids. V lost 4 bases, J lost 6 bases, and 19 bases lay in between.

The chain links TRBV3-1 (or the pseudogene TRBV3-2) to TRBJ1-1; tentative D call: TRBD1 (6 bases). Germline V gene lookup returns CDR1 LGHDT and CDR2 YNNKEL (reference sequence). The CDR3 is made up of 13 amino acids. Trimming took off 5 bases at V and 0 bases at J, with 7 bases between the two ends. CDR3 loop: CASSRTVNTEAFF. The DNA for the CDR3 is TGTGCCAGCAGCAGGACAGTGAACACTGAAGCTTTCTTT.

The CDR3 DNA sequence: TGTGCCAGTAGACCGGGACAGGCGTCGGGCACTGAAGCTTTCTTT. Its translation: CASRPGQASGTEAFF. This chain connects TRBV19 to TRBJ1-1, with TRBD1 matching over 8 bases. After removal of 6 bases from V and 4 bases from J, the junction contained 10 bases not matched to a gene. The CDR3 is 15 amino acids. CDR1 and CDR2 (germline): LNHDA, SQIVND (reference sequence). Full variable domain (missing parts from reference TRBV19 and TRBJ1-1): DGGITQSPKYLFRKEGQNVTLSCEQNLNHDAMYWYRQDPGQGLRLIYYSQIVNDFQKGDIAEGYSVSREKKESFPLTVTSAQKNPTAFYLCASRPGQASGTEAFFGQGTRLTVV.

The chain joins TRBV7-8 to TRBJ2-3; D possibly matches TRBD1 or TRBD2 (6 bases each). This CDR3 has 17 residues. CDR1 SGHVS and CDR2 FQNEAQ come from the germline V gene. V dropped 2 bases and J dropped 8 bases, with 23 bases sitting between them. This CDR3 reads CASSLRGLSASRATQYF. The CDR3 DNA reads TGTGCCAGCAGCTTACGGGGGCTGTCCGCTAGCAGGGCTACGCAGTATTTT.

This chain connects TRBV5-6 to TRBJ2-7, with 9 bases that match TRBD2. Trimming at V came to 0 bases and at J to 6 bases, leaving 4 bases not matched to a gene. CDR3 length: 14 residues. Germline V CDR1 and CDR2: SGHDT, YYEEEE. CDR3 coding DNA: TGTGCCAGCAGCTTGGTAGCGGGAGTAGGCGAGCAGTACTTC. Translated, it gives CASSLVAGVGEQYF.

Turning to this clone: With only one base between it and a far larger clone, this is likely a read error. This rearrangement joins TRBV6-5 to TRBJ2-7; 12 nucleotides match TRBD2. V shed 5 bases and J 3 bases; nucleotides not matched to a gene: 2. Germline CDR1 is MNHEY and CDR2 is SVGAGI. The CDR3 has 14 residues. CDR3 in amino acids: CASSPGLAGYEQYF. CDR3 DNA: TGTGCCAGCAGTCCGGGACTAGCGGGCTACGAGCAGTACTTC.

The chain is built from TRBV2 and TRBJ1-1; D gene unclear. This CDR3 region has 13 residues. The V end lost 4 bases, the J end lost 1 base, and 7 bases lay between the germline ends. The germline gives CDR1 SNHLY, CDR2 FYNNEI. CDR3 protein: CASSVPGNTEAFF. For the CDR3, the DNA is TGTGCCAGCAGTGTGCCGGGGAACACTGAAGCTTTCTTT.

CDR3 in DNA: TGCGCCAGCAGCTTGGTAGGACAGGGCTCCTACGAGCAGTACTTC. Translation: CASSLVGQGSYEQYF. V and J are TRBV5-1 and TRBJ2-7; TRBD1 aligns across 8 bases. The germline V gene has CDR1 SGHRS and CDR2 YFSETQ. This CDR3 comprises 15 residues. Trimming cost V 0 bases and J 0 bases; bases outside gene matches: 2.

J is TRBJ1-1 and V is TRBV7-9; 8 bases are shared with TRBD1. This CDR3 has 16 amino acids. After removal of 6 bases from V and 7 bases from J, the junction contained 16 bases not matched to a gene. Looked up from germline, CDR1 is SEHNR and CDR2 is FQNEAQ (reference sequence). CDR3: CASRSGVAGGYGEAFF. The CDR3 DNA reads TGTGCCAGCAGATCCGGGGTGGCAGGGGGCTATGGTGAAGCTTTCTTT.

This sequence joins TRBV6-5 and TRBJ1-5, with D hard to call. The CDR3 consists of 13 residues. Per the germline V gene, CDR1 is MNHEY and CDR2 is SVGAGI. The V gene lost 7 bases and the J gene lost 0 bases, with 7 bases spanning the gap. The CDR3 DNA follows: TGTGCCAGCAAGAAGGGTAGCAATCAGCCCCAGCATTTT. Translating gives CASKKGSNQPQHF.